Listed below are T cell receptor beta chains from one sample, sequenced in a study of CD8+ T cells in alopecia areata. Some clones are missing from TCRdb's copy, which holds only in-frame ones; the method was immunoSEQ multiplex PCR. This sample has about 69,000 clones, with 55% to 75% found just once. Sequencing was performed on CD8+ T cells sorted from blood, taken at week 0. These receptors were obtained from a human donor with alopecia areata. CDR3s include the opening cysteine and the closing phenylalanine or tryptophan. The D gene is left open where the match is weak. Some rows mark clone size as missing; the rest say once, few, many or name a class of expanded clone.

CASSQWEFTEAFF	TGCGCCAGCAGCCAATGGGAGTTCACTGAAGCTTTCTTT	once	TRBJ1-1	NA	TRBV4-3
CASSPQGRYEQYF	TGTGCCAGCAGTCCACAGGGTCGGTACGAGCAGTACTTC	NA	TRBJ2-7	NA	TRBV27
CSVGDTYYEQYF	TGCAGCGTGGGGGACACCTACTACGAGCAGTACTTC	NA	TRBJ2-7	NA	TRBV29-1
CASSAWGHQGVVPSYEQYF	TGTGCCAGCAGCGCCTGGGGCCATCAGGGAGTAGTTCCCTCCTACGAGCAGTACTTC	NA	TRBJ2-7	NA	TRBV7-8
CASSQTRWIRELLF	TGTGCCAGCAGCCAGACGAGGTGGATACGGGAGCTGCTTTTT	NA	TRBJ2-2	NA	TRBV5-6
CASSQTRWIRELFF	TGTGCCAGCAGCCAGACGAGGTGGATACGGGAGCTGTTTTTT	NA	TRBJ2-2	NA	TRBV5-6
CASRAGTDFDEQYF	TGTGCCAGCAGGGCCGGGACAGACTTTGACGAGCAGTACTTC	NA	TRBJ2-7	TRBD1	TRBV28
CSAFLTGYEQYF	TGCAGCGCCTTCCTGACCGGTTACGAGCAGTACTTC	NA	TRBJ2-7	NA	TRBV29-1
CSVDRGRRETQYF	TGCAGCGTTGACAGGGGGCGCCGTGAGACCCAGTACTTC	NA	TRBJ2-5	TRBD1	TRBV29-1
CASSWGPNTEAFF	TGCGCCAGCAGCTGGGGACCGAACACTGAAGCTTTCTTT	NA	TRBJ1-1	NA	TRBV5-1
CASSPDPWGTYNEQFF	TGCGCCAGCAGCCCCGATCCGTGGGGGACCTACAATGAGCAGTTCTTC	NA	TRBJ2-1	NA	TRBV5-1
CASSLAVRGADEQYF	TGTGCCAGCAGCTTAGCGGTCAGGGGCGCAGACGAGCAGTACTTC	NA	TRBJ2-7	NA	TRBV7-8
CSVDDRNTNTGELFF	TGCAGCGTTGACGACCGTAATACGAACACCGGGGAGCTGTTTTTT	few	TRBJ2-2	NA	TRBV29-1
CASSSRGDTQYF	TGTGCCAGCAGCTCCCGGGGGGATACGCAGTATTTT	NA	TRBJ2-3	NA	TRBV7-2
CASSRGSEQYF	TGTGCCAGCAGTCGGGGCTCCGAGCAGTACTTC	NA	TRBJ2-7	NA	TRBV27
CASSSTGGIDEKLFF	TGTGCCAGCAGCTCGACAGGGGGCATTGATGAAAAACTGTTTTTT	NA	TRBJ1-4	TRBD1	TRBV7-9
CASSLGGIEDGYTF	TGTGCCAGCAGCTTGGGGGGGATCGAGGATGGCTACACCTTC	NA	TRBJ1-2	NA	TRBV7-9
CASSRIEGAYEQYF	TGTGCCAGCAGCCGAATTGAGGGCGCCTACGAGCAGTACTTC	NA	TRBJ2-7	NA	TRBV5-6
CASSLPANEQFF	TGTGCCAGCAGCTTACCGGCTAATGAGCAGTTCTTC	NA	TRBJ2-1	NA	TRBV13
CASSLRQGPDTQYF	TGTGCCAGCAGTTTACGACAGGGGCCAGATACGCAGTATTTT	NA	TRBJ2-3	TRBD1	TRBV27
CASSLGGASYEQYF	TGTGCCAGCAGCTTGGGAGGGGCCTCCTACGAGCAGTACTTC	NA	TRBJ2-7	NA	TRBV5-4